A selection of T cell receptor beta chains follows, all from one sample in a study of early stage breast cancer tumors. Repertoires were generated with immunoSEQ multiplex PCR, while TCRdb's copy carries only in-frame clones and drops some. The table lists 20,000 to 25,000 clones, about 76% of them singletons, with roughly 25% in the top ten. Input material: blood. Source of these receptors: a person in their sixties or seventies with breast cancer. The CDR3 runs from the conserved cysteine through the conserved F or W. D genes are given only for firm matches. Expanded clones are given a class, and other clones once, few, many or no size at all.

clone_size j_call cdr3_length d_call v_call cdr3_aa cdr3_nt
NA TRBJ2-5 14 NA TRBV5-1 CASSSRTEGETQYF TGCGCCAGCAGCTCACGGACGGAGGGGGAGACCCAGTACTTC
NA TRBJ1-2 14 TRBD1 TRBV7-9 CASSRDRGLYGYTF TGTGCCAGCAGCCGGGACAGGGGGTTATATGGCTACACCTTC
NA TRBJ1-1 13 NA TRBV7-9 CASSLSVNTEAFF TGTGCCAGCAGCTTGTCTGTGAACACTGAAGCTTTCTTT
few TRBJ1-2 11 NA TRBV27 CARGPNYGYTF TGTGCCAGAGGACCTAACTATGGCTACACCTTC
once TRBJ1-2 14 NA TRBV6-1 CASASGGANYGYTF TGTGCCAGCGCCAGTGGGGGCGCCAACTATGGCTACACCTTC
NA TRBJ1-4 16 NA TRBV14 CASSPRKQGFNEKLFF TGTGCCAGCAGCCCGCGGAAGCAGGGATTTAATGAAAAACTGTTTTTT
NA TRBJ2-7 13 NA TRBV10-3 CAITGRSSYEQYF TGTGCCATCACTGGCAGGAGCTCCTACGAGCAGTACTTC
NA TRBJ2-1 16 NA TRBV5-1 CASSQAGTSSYNEQFF TGCGCCAGCTCCCAGGCCGGTACAAGCTCCTACAATGAGCAGTTCTTC
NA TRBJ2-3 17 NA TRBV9 CASMIRDPPMLGDTQYF TGTGCCAGCATGATCCGGGACCCACCCATGCTGGGGGATACGCAGTATTTT
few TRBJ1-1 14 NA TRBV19 CASRAGVMNTEAFF TGTGCCAGCCGGGCAGGGGTCATGAACACTGAAGCTTTCTTT
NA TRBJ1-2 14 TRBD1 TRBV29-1 CSVSPGTGTYGYTF TGCAGCGTCTCACCAGGGACAGGTACCTATGGCTACACCTTC
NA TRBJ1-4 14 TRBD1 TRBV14 CASSPNRGGEKLFF TGTGCCAGCAGCCCGAACAGGGGTGGAGAAAAACTGTTTTTT
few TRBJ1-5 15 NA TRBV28 CASSLELGAVQPQHF TGTGCCAGCAGTTTAGAGTTAGGGGCGGTCCAGCCCCAGCATTTT
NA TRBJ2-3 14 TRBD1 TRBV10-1 CASSRDRGTDTQYF TGCGCCAGCAGCCGGGACAGGGGCACAGATACGCAGTATTTT
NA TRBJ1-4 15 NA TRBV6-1 CASSTQGTANEKLFF TGTGCCAGCAGTACCCAGGGTACTGCAAATGAAAAACTGTTTTTT